Following are 10 T cell receptor beta chains from one sample sequenced in a study of early T cells in non-severe SARS-CoV-2 infection. Using its own MiXCR run on the 5' RACE reads, TCRdb lists one record per CDR3 protein. In the table there are more than 65,000 distinct CDR3 sequences, approximately 12% of which are singletons. Sequencing used whole blood. The receptors were sampled from an adult who was a healthcare worker with PCR-confirmed SARS-CoV-2 infection or an uninfected control (not recorded which).

This clonotype was detected many times. The V call is TRBV7-9, the J call TRBJ2-1, with D unresolved. Germline lookup yields CDR1 SEHNR and CDR2 FQNEAQ (reference sequence). The V and J ends lost 1 base and 6 bases respectively, with 10 bases between them. The CDR3 extends over 14 amino acids. CDR3 nucleotides: TGTGCCAGCAGCTTAGGGTCCCCCAGCAATGAGCAGTTCTTC. Translated: CASSLGSPSNEQFF. Full variable domain (rest looked up from reference TRBV7-9 and TRBJ2-1): DTGVSQNPRHKITKRGQNVTFRCDPISEHNRLYWYRQTLGQGPEFLTYFQNEAQLEKSRLLSDRFSAERPKGSFSTLEIQRTEQGDSAMYLCASSLGSPSNEQFFGPGTRLTVL.

In this sample, this clonotype turned up many times. The chain uses TRBV7-9 and TRBJ1-2; D unclear. V lost 1 base and J 4 bases, leaving 13 bases between the germline ends. Germline V gives CDR1 SEHNR, CDR2 FQNEAQ (reference sequence). The CDR3 sequence is 15 residues long. The CDR3 sequence: CASSLDGEPSYGYTF. The CDR3 DNA reads as TGTGCCAGCAGCTTAGATGGGGAGCCTAGCTATGGCTACACCTTC.

This clonotype was recorded at least ten times. The gene calls are TRBV6-2 or TRBV6-3 and TRBJ2-7; D gene ambiguous. Germline lookup yields CDR1 MNHEY and CDR2 SVGEGT. V lost 1 base, J lost 1 base, and 11 bases lay in between. CDR3 length equals 15 residues. Here the CDR3 reads CASSYFSERSYEQYF. The CDR3 coding sequence is TGTGCCAGCAGTTACTTCTCGGAGAGGTCCTACGAGCAGTACTTC.

This clonotype was recorded at least ten times. J is TRBJ2-1 and V is TRBV29-1; possible D gene TRBD2, 5 bases. Trimming cost V 3 bases and J 2 bases, with 14 bases left between them. This CDR3 is built from 15 residues. The germline CDR1 and CDR2 sequences are SQVTM and ANQGSEA. CDR3 amino acids: CSVDGVGVAYNEQFF. Written as DNA, the CDR3 is TGCAGCGTTGATGGGGTGGGAGTAGCCTACAATGAGCAGTTCTTC.

This clonotype was counted a few times. The V call is TRBV12-3 or TRBV12-4, the J call TRBJ1-1; the match to TRBD1 covers 8 bases. The CDR3 is made up of 14 amino acids. J was trimmed by 3 bases and V by 6 bases; bases with no gene match: 6. The CDR3 region has the DNA TGTGCCAGCAGCCCGACAGGGGTATACACTGAAGCTTTCTTT. Translated, it gives CASSPTGVYTEAFF.

In its sample, this clonotype was seen many times. This sequence joins TRBV6-2 or TRBV6-3 and TRBJ1-1; D is perhaps TRBD1 (5 bases). The ends were cut back, 8 bases at V and 0 bases at J, with 19 bases in the middle. Germline CDR1 and CDR2: MNHEY and SVGEGT. The CDR3 totals 16 residues. This CDR3 is CASLVGGRYMNTEAFF. DNA of the CDR3: TGTGCCAGCCTCGTCGGGGGGAGATACATGAACACTGAAGCTTTCTTT.

Many counts were recorded for this clonotype. The J gene is TRBJ2-7, the V gene TRBV2; 7 positions match TRBD2. The CDR3 has 13 residues. V dropped 1 base and J dropped 5; count of bases not matched to a gene: 2. The germline V gene has CDR1 SNHLY and CDR2 FYNNEI. The CDR3 reads CASSEEGRDEQYF. The CDR3 coding sequence is TGTGCCAGCAGTGAAGAGGGGAGGGACGAGCAGTACTTC.

This clonotype came up many times. The J gene is TRBJ2-5, the V gene TRBV12-5; TRBD1 agrees at 7 bases. The CDR3 covers 17 residues. J was trimmed by 2 bases and V by 0 bases; bases with no gene match: 9. Germline CDR1 reads LGHNT; CDR2 reads FRNRAP. The CDR3: CASGLVLGTDSQETQYF. The CDR3 region has the DNA TGTGCTAGTGGTTTGGTACTCGGGACAGACTCACAAGAGACCCAGTACTTC.

This clonotype was seen at least ten times. The V gene is TRBV20-1, the J gene TRBJ1-1, with TRBD1 matching 8 bases. V trimming: 5 bases; J trimming: 0 bases; junction bases outside the gene matches: 11. This CDR3 comprises 16 residues. Per the germline V gene, CDR1 is DFQATT and CDR2 is SNEGSKA (reference sequence). This chain's CDR3 is CSADKQGGVMNTEAFF. The CDR3 bases are TGCAGTGCTGACAAACAGGGGGGCGTTATGAACACTGAAGCTTTCTTT.

This clonotype was counted only a few times. A much larger clonotype is one base distant, so this may be a read error. The J gene is TRBJ2-3, the V gene TRBV28; no clear D gene. The V gene's germline CDR1 is MDHEN and CDR2 SYDVKM. CDR3 length equals 12 residues. V lost 6 bases to trimming and J lost 3 bases, with 7 bases between them. CDR3 residues: CASSQTTDTQYF. The CDR3, as DNA: TGTGCCAGCAGCCAGACAACAGATACGCAGTATTTT.